This entry lists 19 T cell receptor beta chains sequenced from one sample in a study of blood T cell repertoires in COVID-19. Libraries were prepared by immunoSEQ multiplex PCR; TCRdb keeps only in-frame clonotypes and omits some of them. The repertoire holds hundreds of thousands of clones, with approximately 91% as singletons. Sequencing was carried out using peripheral blood. Every receptor here comes from a woman between 65 and 79 years old with COVID-19, enrolled during active disease.

The chain has TRBV7-8 and TRBJ1-3, with 7 bases matching TRBD1. Looked up from germline, CDR1 is SGHVS and CDR2 is FQNEAQ. V gave up 3 bases and J gave up 4 bases; unmatched junction bases: 3. The length of the CDR3 is 14 residues. As DNA, the CDR3 is TGTGCCAGCAGCTTGGGGGGACAGGGAAACACCATATATTTT. Encoded protein: CASSLGGQGNTIYF.

The rearrangement uses TRBV7-9 and TRBJ2-7, with D maybe TRBD2 (7 bases). CDR3 length: 14 residues. Germline assignment: CDR1 SEHNR and CDR2 FQNEAQ (reference sequence). V shed 3 bases and J shed 3 bases, with 12 bases lying between them. The CDR3 DNA reads as TGTGCCAGCAGCTTTACGGGGGGCAACTACGAGCAGTACTTC. It encodes CASSFTGGNYEQYF.

As to this clone: This CDR3 is also generated by other DNA sequences in the sample. This rearrangement joins TRBV18 to TRBJ1-1, with D perhaps matching TRBD1 (5 bases). The CDR3 totals 14 residues. Germline V gene data show CDR1 as KGHSH and CDR2 as LQKENI. V was clipped by 1 base and J by 0 bases, with 6 bases between them. The CDR3 spells CASSPQGMNTEAFF. The DNA for the CDR3 is TGTGCCAGCTCACCACAGGGGATGAACACTGAAGCTTTCTTT.

CDR3 DNA: TGTGCCAGCAGCCAGGTCCGGCAGGGCTACACCTTC. Its protein is CASSQVRQGYTF. This chain joins TRBV12-3 or TRBV12-4 and TRBJ1-2; D gene uncertain. Trimming pared 6 bases from V and 8 bases from J, leaving 13 bases between. The CDR3 has 12 amino acids.

This chain links TRBV6-1 with TRBJ1-1; TRBD1 matches at 8 bases. Germline loops: CDR1 MNHNS, CDR2 SASEGT. V shed 4 bases and J 1 base; nucleotides not matched to a gene: 11. The CDR3 length is 17 residues. DNA for the CDR3: TGTGCCAGCAGTGTACCCGACAGGGGTCGGGGGAACACTGAAGCTTTCTTT. Translating it yields CASSVPDRGRGNTEAFF.

This clone was seen once. The CDR3 region has the DNA TGTGCCAGTAGATCAGGGGGTTTTAATCAGCCCCAGCATTTT. Translated: CASRSGGFNQPQHF. The rearrangement uses TRBV19 and TRBJ1-5; TRBD1 matches 7 bases. CDR3 length: 14 residues. Germline CDR1 reads LNHDA; CDR2 reads SQIVND (reference sequence). V lost 6 bases, J lost 4 bases, and 6 bases stayed unmatched.

This clone was seen a single time. The gene calls are TRBV11-2 and TRBJ2-1; no clear D. V was cut by 0 bases and J by 3 bases, with 12 bases left in between. The CDR3 runs to 16 residues. The germline V gene encodes CDR1 SGHAT and CDR2 FQNNGV. CDR3 sequence reads: CASSLDEASFYNEQFF. Written as DNA, the CDR3 is TGTGCCAGCAGCTTAGATGAGGCCAGTTTCTACAATGAGCAGTTCTTC.

This chain links TRBV7-9 with TRBJ2-3, with D uncertain. The CDR3 runs to 15 residues. V was cut by 0 bases and J by 1 base, with 8 bases left in between. CDR1 SEHNR and CDR2 FQNEAQ come from the germline V gene (reference sequence). The CDR3 DNA reads as TGTGCCAGCAGCTTAGCCCCAGTTGGCACAGATACGCAGTATTTT. Protein sequence: CASSLAPVGTDTQYF.

The V call is TRBV5-4, the J call TRBJ1-1; no reliable D call. The CDR3 extends over 16 amino acids. Trimming cost V 4 bases and J 0 bases, with 16 bases left between them. Germline assignment: CDR1 SGHNT and CDR2 YYREEE (reference sequence). The CDR3 DNA sequence: TGTGCCAGCAGCACGGCAGCAGCGCGGATGAACACTGAAGCTTTCTTT. Translated: CASSTAAARMNTEAFF.

The chain joins TRBV7-9 to TRBJ1-1, with D hard to call. The V gene's germline CDR1 is SEHNR and CDR2 FQNEAQ (reference sequence). The CDR3 has 14 residues. Between the trimmed V and J ends, which lost 0 bases and 11 bases, there was a span of 16 bases. The CDR3 sequence is CASSLAMAARGAFF. The CDR3 bases are TGTGCCAGCAGCTTAGCGATGGCAGCCCGAGGGGCTTTCTTT. Based on the CDR3 plus reference TRBV7-9 and TRBJ1-1, the full variable domain is DTGVSQNPRHKITKRGQNVTFRCDPISEHNRLYWYRQTLGQGPEFLTYFQNEAQLEKSRLLSDRFSAERPKGSFSTLEIQRTEQGDSAMYLCASSLAMAARGAFFGQGTRLTVV.

The chain links TRBV4-3 to TRBJ2-7; possibly TRBD2 for D (7 bases). CDR3 length: 15 residues. V was pared by 0 bases and J by 5 bases, with 14 bases between. Germline V gene sequence: CDR1 LGHNA, CDR2 YSLEER. The CDR3 nucleotides are TGCGCCAGCAGCCAAGATTGGACGGGGGGCCACGAGCAGTACTTC. This translates into CASSQDWTGGHEQYF.

DNA for the CDR3: TGTGCCAGCAGCTTTCCCCCCGGGTATGGCTACACCTTC. Its protein is CASSFPPGYGYTF. The chain employs TRBV5-4 and TRBJ1-2; D call uncertain. The V end was cut by 2 bases, the J end by 5 bases, with 10 bases between. Germline values: CDR1 SGHNT, CDR2 YYREEE (reference sequence). CDR3 length: 13 amino acids. The full variable domain, rest sourced from reference TRBV5-4 and TRBJ1-2, is ETGVTQSPTHLIKTRGQQVTLRCSSQSGHNTVSWYQQALGQGPQFIFQYYREEENGRGNFPPRFSGLQFPNYSSELNVNALELDDSALYLCASSFPPGYGYTFGSGTRLTVV.

The sample holds a few counts of this clone. This chain links TRBV7-2 with TRBJ1-1, with 9 bases identical to TRBD1. Germline assignment: CDR1 SGHTA and CDR2 FQGNSA. With V trimmed by 4 bases and J by 5 bases, 11 bases remained unmatched. The CDR3 covers 16 residues. This CDR3 is CASSSKTGGLQTEAFF. CDR3 bases: TGTGCCAGCAGCTCGAAAACAGGGGGCTTGCAGACTGAAGCTTTCTTT.

This chain connects TRBV14 to TRBJ1-5; the match to TRBD1 covers 10 bases. Trimming removed 0 bases from V and 5 bases from J; junction bases left unmatched: 7. The CDR3 runs to 17 residues. Germline lookup yields CDR1 SGHDN and CDR2 FVKESK. Here the CDR3 reads CASSQDLGQGGHQPQHF. In DNA form, the CDR3 reads TGTGCCAGCAGCCAAGATCTAGGACAGGGGGGACATCAGCCCCAGCATTTT.

The rearrangement links TRBV27 to TRBJ2-5; 8 positions agree with TRBD1. The V gene's germline CDR1 is MNHEY and CDR2 SMNVEV (reference sequence). The V and J ends lost 2 bases and 10 bases, in that order; junction bases with no gene match: 12. The CDR3 contains 15 residues. The CDR3: CASSLLRTGLVDQYF. The CDR3 DNA reads TGTGCCAGCAGTTTACTCAGGACAGGGTTGGTGGACCAGTACTTC.

This clone occurred once. This rearrangement joins TRBV29-1 to TRBJ2-7; TRBD1 aligns across 7 bases. From germline, CDR1 is SQVTM and CDR2 ANQGSEA. This CDR3 is built from 11 residues. Trimming at V came to 7 bases and at J to 1 base, leaving 1 base not matched to a gene. DNA of the CDR3: TGCAGCGGACAGGGATCCTACGAGCAGTACTTC. Its protein product is CSGQGSYEQYF.

V is TRBV4-1 and J is TRBJ1-1; TRBD1 matches at 12 bases. CDR1 MGHRA and CDR2 YSYEKL come from the germline V gene. The CDR3 consists of 15 residues. The junction had 5 bases not matched to a gene; V was cut back by 4 bases and J by 5 bases. CDR3 nucleotides: TGCGCCAGCAGCCCGGGACAGGGGGCGAGAACTGAAGCTTTCTTT. Translating it yields CASSPGQGARTEAFF.

V usage is TRBV18 and J usage is TRBJ1-5; D may be TRBD1 (5 bases). Germline assignment: CDR1 KGHSH and CDR2 LQKENI. The CDR3 spans 16 residues. V was pared by 8 bases and J by 5 bases, with 22 bases between. DNA of the CDR3: TGTGCCAGCGCCGCCGCACAAAGGGACTCTCATCAGCCCCAGCATTTT. Protein: CASAAAQRDSHQPQHF.

Turning to this clone: This CDR3 is also generated by other DNA sequences in the sample. The V and J genes are TRBV9 and TRBJ2-7; TRBD1 agrees at 10 bases. Germline V CDR1 and CDR2: SGDLS, YYNGEE. The CDR3 length is 12 residues. V lost 2 bases and J lost 7; bases outside the gene matches: 0. CDR3 coding DNA: TGTGCCAGCAGCGTGGACAGGGGGGAGCAGTACTTC. This codes for CASSVDRGEQYF.